This is a list of T cell receptor beta chains from one sample in a study of blood T cell repertoires in COVID-19. The table came from immunoSEQ multiplex PCR; TCRdb's copy has only in-frame clones and leaves some out. The table records some 120,000 clones, roughly 90% of them present only once. Sequenced: peripheral blood. The receptors stem from a woman older than 75 with acute or convalescent COVID-19. CDR3s include the opening cysteine and the closing phenylalanine or tryptophan. D genes are given only for firm matches. Clone size appears in some rows only: once, few, many, or a class for an expanded clone.

>.|TRBJ1-2|TRBV6-5|.
CASSYRGGYGYTF
TGTGCCAGCAGTTACAGGGGCGGCTATGGCTACACCTTC
>TRBD1|TRBJ2-5|TRBV11-2|.
CASSRYRGQQEETQYF
TGTGCCAGCAGCCGATACAGGGGGCAGCAAGAAGAGACCCAGTACTTC
>.|TRBJ1-2|TRBV6-1|once
CASSPRGSYGYTF
TGTGCCAGCAGTCCTAGGGGCAGCTATGGCTACACCTTC
>.|TRBJ1-2|TRBV27|once
CASTVAGTLNYGYTF
TGTGCCAGCACCGTTGCCGGGACATTAAACTATGGCTACACCTTC
>.|TRBJ2-2|TRBV9|.
CASSAGTGTPNTGELFF
TGTGCCAGCAGCGCGGGAACCGGGACACCGAACACCGGGGAGCTGTTTTTT
>.|TRBJ2-1|TRBV4-3|.
CASSQGHGGVTKSSYNEQFF
TGCGCCAGCAGCCAAGGGCACGGGGGAGTTACAAAGAGCTCCTACAATGAGCAGTTCTTC
>TRBD1|TRBJ2-4|TRBV29-1|.
CSVVQGTVKNIQYF
TGCAGCGTTGTGCAGGGGACAGTCAAAAACATTCAGTACTTC
>TRBD2|TRBJ2-5|TRBV9|.
CASSATPGGEVRYF
TGTGCCAGCAGCGCAACCCCCGGGGGGGAAGTTCGGTACTTC
>TRBD1|TRBJ1-2|TRBV19|.
CASRPDRANGYTF
TGTGCCAGTAGGCCGGACAGGGCGAATGGCTACACCTTC
>.|TRBJ1-1|TRBV5-4|.
CASSLKGGIEAFF
TGTGCCAGCAGCTTGAAAGGGGGAATAGAAGCTTTCTTT
>.|TRBJ2-5|TRBV11-2|.
CASSGGPPTGDYQETQYF
TGTGCCAGCAGCGGGGGGCCCCCGACAGGGGACTATCAAGAGACCCAGTACTTC
>TRBD2|TRBJ2-5|TRBV5-4|.
CASSPGLAGGPETQYF
TGTGCCAGCAGCCCTGGACTAGCGGGAGGGCCGGAGACCCAGTACTTC
>.|TRBJ2-7|TRBV19|.
CASSIQWSYEQYF
TGTGCCAGTAGTATTCAGTGGTCCTACGAGCAGTACTTC
>.|TRBJ2-5|TRBV29-1|.
CSAYRAETQYF
TGCAGCGCATACAGGGCCGAGACCCAGTACTTC
>.|TRBJ2-1|TRBV9|.
CASSVGSFGGNEQFF
TGTGCCAGCAGCGTAGGGAGTTTTGGCGGCAATGAGCAGTTCTTC
>.|TRBJ2-7|TRBV7-9|.
CASSSQGSQTTEQYF
TGTGCCAGCAGCAGTCAGGGTTCCCAAACCACCGAGCAGTACTTC
>TRBD2|TRBJ2-3|TRBV2|.
CASTWTSGGRDTQYF
TGTGCCAGCACCTGGACTAGCGGGGGGCGTGATACGCAGTATTTT
>.|TRBJ1-6|TRBV7-9|once
CASSLELSPLHF
TGTGCCAGCAGCTTAGAGCTTTCACCCCTCCACTTT
>TRBD2|TRBJ2-1|TRBV24-1|.
CATSDSGLAGGHEQFF
TGTGCCACCAGTGATTCTGGACTAGCGGGGGGACATGAGCAGTTCTTC